A single sample is the source of the 27 T cell receptor beta chains below, sequenced in a study of cytomegalovirus exposure and HLA in healthy donors (dated by TCRdb to about 2017). The library was built by means of the immunoSEQ multiplex PCR assay. For the multiplex PCR, a mixture combining 60 forward primers for TCR Vbeta segments and 13 reverse primers for TCR Jbeta segments was used. TCRdb stores this immuneACCESS table with in-frame sequences only. Part of the clones is absent; in the studies checked, under half of the shortfall reflects unresolved V genes, and no reason is known for the rest. This sample is represented by some 150,000 clones; roughly 85% of them were singletons. About 0.66% of the sample is held by the ten biggest clonotypes. Sequencing was done on a sample of PBMCs. The receptors here all came from a male donor in good health and CMV-seronegative.

This chain links TRBV10-3 with TRBJ1-1, with TRBD1 identical over 9 bases. V lost 2 bases to trimming and J lost 1 base; unmatched junction nucleotides: 2. The CDR3 is 15 amino acids. Germline CDR1 reads ENHRY; CDR2 reads SYGVKD. This chain's CDR3 is CAISEPGQGNTEAFF. The CDR3 region has the DNA TGTGCCATCAGTGAGCCGGGACAGGGGAACACTGAAGCTTTCTTT.

The chain links TRBV4-1 to TRBJ1-3; D is perhaps TRBD1 (6 bases). This CDR3 comprises 14 residues. Trimming shortened V by 2 bases and J by 4 bases, and 9 bases separated the two germline ends. Germline V gene lookup returns CDR1 MGHRA and CDR2 YSYEKL. In DNA form, the CDR3 reads TGCGCCAGCAGCCAATCAGGGGCCGGAAACACCATATATTTT. Translating gives CASSQSGAGNTIYF.

This chain links TRBV6-1 with TRBJ2-3; 9 bases agree with TRBD1. The CDR3 consists of 15 residues. J lost 1 base, V lost 7 bases, and 6 bases had no gene match. The V gene's germline CDR1 is MNHNS and CDR2 SASEGT. For the CDR3, the DNA is TGTGCCAGCATGTCGCGGGACAGGGGCACAGATACGCAGTATTTT. It encodes CASMSRDRGTDTQYF.

Comment on this clone: Other DNA sequences in the sample encode the same CDR3. This sequence joins TRBV5-1 and TRBJ2-3, with D possibly being TRBD2 (5 bases). The germline CDR1 and CDR2 sequences are SGHRS and YFSETQ. The CDR3 has 15 amino acids. The V end was cut by 4 bases, the J end by 1 base, with 13 bases between. Here the CDR3 reads CASSLGGERTDTQYF. The DNA for the CDR3 is TGCGCCAGCAGCCTTGGTGGGGAGCGCACAGATACGCAGTATTTT.

The J gene is TRBJ2-4, the V gene TRBV12-5, with 9 nucleotides matching TRBD1. The length of the CDR3 is 18 residues. CDR1 is LGHNT, CDR2 FRNRAP, per germline. V shed 0 bases and J 3 bases; nucleotides not matched to a gene: 9. In nucleotides, the CDR3 is TGTGCTAGTGGTTTGGTAGGGGGACAGGGAAGGAGCAAAAACATTCAGTACTTC. Translated: CASGLVGGQGRSKNIQYF.

The chain couples TRBV29-1 to TRBJ1-2; D not certain. V was trimmed by 4 bases and J by 3 bases, leaving 9 bases between them. This CDR3 has 12 amino acids. Germline assignment: CDR1 SQVTM and CDR2 ANQGSEA. Here the CDR3 reads CSVVAGDYGYTF. The CDR3 bases are TGCAGCGTTGTCGCTGGAGACTATGGCTACACCTTC.

This clone was counted only a few times. The rearrangement uses TRBV7-9 and TRBJ1-2; weak D call: TRBD1 (6 bases). Germline CDR1 reads SEHNR; CDR2 reads FQNEAQ (reference sequence). V lost 5 bases, J lost 5 bases, and 15 bases lay in between. This CDR3 region has 14 residues. The CDR3 loop reads CASSPAGALYGYTF. The CDR3 DNA follows: TGTGCCAGCAGCCCGGCAGGGGCCTTGTATGGCTACACCTTC.

The CDR3 spells CASSFGGISSYEQYF. The CDR3 nucleotides are TGTGCCAGCAGTTTTGGAGGGATTAGCTCCTACGAGCAGTACTTC. V gene TRBV27 combines with J gene TRBJ2-7; D may be TRBD2 (6 bases). Germline values: CDR1 MNHEY, CDR2 SMNVEV (reference sequence). The CDR3 is 15 residues long. Trimming pared 3 bases from V and 0 bases from J, leaving 12 bases between.

The chain recombines TRBV5-6 with TRBJ2-7; 9 bases fit TRBD2. With 1 base clipped from V and 6 bases from J, the junction kept 5 bases outside the gene matches. CDR3 length: 14 amino acids. Germline CDR1 SGHDT, CDR2 YYEEEE. CDR3 protein: CASSLFAGGPEQYF. As DNA, the CDR3 is TGTGCCAGCAGCTTGTTTGCGGGAGGGCCCGAGCAGTACTTC.

This rearrangement joins TRBV18 to TRBJ2-1; D perhaps matches TRBD2 (6 bases). The CDR3 sequence is 14 residues long. From germline, CDR1 is KGHSH and CDR2 LQKENI. With 4 bases removed from V and 7 bases from J, the gap between germline ends came to 14 bases. CDR3 in DNA: TGTGCCAGCTCACACGGCGGGAATTTGAATGAGCAGTTCTTC. This encodes CASSHGGNLNEQFF.

J is TRBJ2-1 and V is TRBV9; the D gene is possibly TRBD2 (6 bases). The length of the CDR3 is 15 residues. Between the trimmed V and J ends, which lost 2 bases and 0 bases, there was a span of 9 bases. The germline V gene encodes CDR1 SGDLS and CDR2 YYNGEE. The CDR3 loop reads CASSVSGPSYNEQFF. The CDR3 bases are TGTGCCAGCAGCGTTAGCGGACCCTCCTACAATGAGCAGTTCTTC.

This clone was seen only a few times. The chain has TRBV11-1 and TRBJ2-7, with TRBD1 matching over 7 bases. The V gene end was trimmed by 5 bases and the J gene end by 2 bases; junction bases not matched to a gene: 6. Germline CDR1 is SGHAT and CDR2 is FQDESV (reference sequence). The CDR3 spans 14 residues. The CDR3 is CASSLRDRAYEQYF. CDR3 coding DNA: TGTGCCAGCAGCCTCCGGGACAGAGCCTACGAGCAGTACTTC.

The chain combines TRBV6-6 with TRBJ2-1; the match to TRBD2 covers 9 bases. The V segment lost 2 bases and the J segment 8 bases; nucleotides outside the gene matches: 4. CDR1 is MNHNY and CDR2 is SVGAGI in the germline V gene (reference sequence). The CDR3 consists of 14 residues. The CDR3, as DNA: TGTGCCAGCAGTTACCCGCGGGAGGGAGATGAGCAGTTCTTC. This encodes CASSYPREGDEQFF.

The CDR3 is CASSFLRGDSYNEQFF. Here the CDR3 DNA reads TGTGCCAGCAGCTTCCTAAGGGGCGACTCCTACAATGAGCAGTTCTTC. The chain employs TRBV5-5 and TRBJ2-1, with D maybe TRBD1 (5 bases). CDR3 length equals 16 residues. Trimming shortened V by 2 bases and J by 0 bases, and 12 bases separated the two germline ends. Germline V gene data show CDR1 as SGHKS and CDR2 as YYEKEE (reference sequence).

The genes are TRBV21-1 and TRBJ1-3; TRBD1, the table's D call, was not compared with the DNA. TRBV21-1 is listed as a pseudogene. The CDR3 is 16 amino acids. The DNA for the CDR3 is TGTGCCAGCAGCAAATTTGACAGGGTCTCGGGAAACACCATATATTTT. Its protein is CASSKFDRVSGNTIYF.

This rearrangement joins TRBV4-3 to TRBJ2-1; tentatively, D is TRBD2 (6 bases). This CDR3 is 12 amino acids long. From germline, CDR1 is LGHNA and CDR2 YSLEER. The V gene lost 3 bases and the J gene lost 9 bases, with 9 bases spanning the gap. Here the CDR3 reads CASSHGGIEQFF. The CDR3 DNA reads TGCGCCAGCAGCCACGGGGGTATTGAGCAGTTCTTC.

This chain links TRBV6-6 with TRBJ1-2; TRBD1 is a possible D gene (5 bases). CDR1 MNHNY and CDR2 SVGAGI come from the germline V gene (reference sequence). The CDR3 is 14 residues long. V was shortened by 0 bases and J by 1 base, with 6 bases between the two germline ends. The CDR3 region has the DNA TGTGCCAGCAGTTACTCTGACAGTAACTATGGCTACACCTTC. This encodes CASSYSDSNYGYTF.

This chain joins TRBV30 and TRBJ1-5; TRBD1 matches 7 bases. This CDR3 has 13 amino acids. J was trimmed by 6 bases and V by 0 bases; bases with no gene match: 2. The germline V gene has CDR1 GTSNPN and CDR2 SVGIG (reference sequence). CDR3 nucleotides: TGTGCCTGGAGTGTTCAGGGGGTTCAGCCCCAGCATTTT. This gives the protein CAWSVQGVQPQHF.

The chain is built from TRBV18 and TRBJ2-7; TRBD1 matches at 10 bases. J gave up 3 bases and V 3 bases, and 5 bases lay outside the gene matches. The germline V gene has CDR1 KGHSH and CDR2 LQKENI. The CDR3 spans 15 residues. The CDR3 region is CASSPGQGGGYEQYF. The CDR3 coding sequence is TGTGCCAGCTCACCTGGACAGGGGGGAGGCTACGAGCAGTACTTC. Together with reference TRBV18 and TRBJ2-7, the CDR3 gives the full variable domain: NAGVMQNPRHLVRRRGQEARLRCSPMKGHSHVYWYRQLPEEGLKFMVYLQKENIIDESGMPKERFSAEFPKEGPSILRIQQVVRGDSAAYFCASSPGQGGGYEQYFGPGTRLTVT.

This chain links TRBV29-1 with TRBJ1-1, with 7 bases lining up with TRBD1. Germline-derived CDR1 and CDR2 are SQVTM and ANQGSEA. This CDR3 contains 12 residues. The V and J ends lost 7 bases and 1 base, in that order; junction bases with no gene match: 3. The CDR3 DNA sequence: TGCAGCGCCCGGACAGGGAACACTGAAGCTTTCTTT. Its translation: CSARTGNTEAFF.

The CDR3 region has the DNA TGCGCCAGCAGTACAGGTCGCTATGGCTACACCTTC. Translated, it gives CASSTGRYGYTF. The rearrangement uses TRBV5-1 and TRBJ1-2; a weak D match, TRBD1 (5 bases). This CDR3 has 12 amino acids. Germline CDR1 and CDR2: SGHRS and YFSETQ. V gave up 5 bases and J gave up 4 bases, with 9 bases separating them.

The chain is built from TRBV4-3 and TRBJ2-3; tentative D call: TRBD2 (5 bases). The germline gives CDR1 LGHNA, CDR2 YSLEER. This CDR3 region has 18 residues. V was clipped by 1 base and J by 2 bases, with 19 bases between them. Written as DNA, the CDR3 is TGCGCCAGCAGCCAAGGGGTTGTCGGGATGGGGTTCACAGATACGCAGTATTTT. Protein sequence: CASSQGVVGMGFTDTQYF.

This chain uses TRBV7-9 with TRBJ2-3; 12 bases match TRBD2. Germline V gives CDR1 SEHNR, CDR2 FQNEAQ (reference sequence). V shed 5 bases, J shed 4 bases, and the junction held 7 bases outside the gene matches. The CDR3 is made up of 16 amino acids. CDR3 sequence reads: CASSQRLAGVSDTQYF. The CDR3 DNA sequence: TGTGCCAGCAGCCAAAGACTAGCGGGAGTATCAGATACGCAGTATTTT.

The J gene is TRBJ1-3, the V gene TRBV6-6; maybe TRBD1 (6 bases). The CDR3 spans 16 residues. Trimming took 4 bases from V and 4 from J, leaving 17 bases between them. Germline loops: CDR1 MNHNY, CDR2 SVGAGI (reference sequence). CDR3 in amino acids: CASSSKTGTGGNTIYF. The CDR3 DNA follows: TGTGCCAGCAGTTCTAAAACAGGGACGGGGGGAAACACCATATATTTT.

The chain is built from TRBV6-6 and TRBJ1-1; 7 positions match TRBD1. CDR3 length: 11 residues. The germline V gene has CDR1 MNHNY and CDR2 SVGAGI (reference sequence). The V gene end was trimmed by 6 bases and the J gene end by 10 bases; junction bases not matched to a gene: 5. CDR3 amino acids: CASSQNRGAFF. CDR3 nucleotides: TGTGCCAGCAGCCAAAACAGGGGAGCTTTCTTT.

This clone was seen a few times. V gene TRBV5-8 combines with J gene TRBJ2-3; weak D call: TRBD2 (5 bases). Germline CDR1 is SGHTS and CDR2 is YDEGEE. There are 13 residues in the CDR3. Trimming took 0 bases from V and 10 from J, leaving 12 bases between them. CDR3 sequence (DNA): TGTGCCAGCAGCTTGGGGCCGTCCGGGGCGCAGTATTTT. This gives the protein CASSLGPSGAQYF.

This chain links TRBV25-1 with TRBJ2-5; the match to TRBD1 covers 8 bases. The J call may be mistaken, given a closer DNA end match to TRBJ2-7. Germline CDR1 MGHDK, CDR2 SYGVNS. CDR3 length: 15 residues. The CDR3 sequence: CASSDKGTGPYEQYF. CDR3 nucleotides: TGTGCCAGCAGTGATAAAGGGACAGGACCCTACGAGCAGTACTTC.